The entry below gives a single T cell receptor (beta chain) sequence along with its context. One end of the junction does not line up with germline, which may come from a read error. The entry originates in a study of T-cell memory formation after mild COVID-19. Germline values: CDR1 SQVTM, CDR2 ANQGSEA. The CDR3 spans 14 residues. TCRdb ran MiXCR on the 5' RACE reads and lists one entry per CDR3 protein. This table has approximately 200,000 distinct CDR3 sequences, approximately 16% appearing once. The genes are TRBV29-1 and TRBJ2-3; D remains unclear. The sequence was obtained from an adult woman who had mild COVID-19 (a few samples of this study predate the infection). Cell type and time point are not known. Sequencing was carried out using PBMCs or a T cell subset sorted from them (not recorded which). CDR3 protein: CSVERLGGTDTKYF. CDR3 coding DNA: TGCAGCGTTGAGAGGCTGGGTGGCACAGATACGAAGTATTTT.